This T cell receptor (beta chain) was observed in a study of T cell responses to AZD1222 COVID-19 vaccine. Sequencing was performed with immunoSEQ multiplex PCR; in TCRdb, only in-frame clones are kept and a portion is missing. The data show 120,000 to 150,000 clones, around nine tenths seen once. Study results and caveats: Among the donors, most were white British and more were female, and clonal diversity was possibly underestimated. Breadth and depth of Spike-specific TCRs rose after two AZD1222 doses.

With regard to this clone: Its antigen is unidentified.

This receptor was identified in an adult in good health. The specimen was peripheral blood, collected on day 0 of AZD1222 vaccination.

Written as DNA, the CDR3 is TGCGCCAGCAGCCAAGGTAGAGCTAGCGGGGTGTATGAGCAGTTCTTC. Translating it yields CASSQGRASGVYEQFF. V usage is TRBV4-3 and J usage is TRBJ2-1; 9 positions match TRBD2. J was trimmed by 8 bases and V by 1 base; bases with no gene match: 9. Per germline, CDR1 LGHNA and CDR2 YSLEER. The CDR3 sequence is 16 residues long.